These T cell receptor beta chains were read from a single sample in a study of molecular identifiers for immune sequencing clone quantification. TCRdb recomputed calls from the PCR reads with MiXCR, one row per CDR3 protein. The sample carries some 580,000 distinct CDR3 sequences, 25% recorded once. Material: naive CD8+ T cells from blood, with Jurkat cell RNA spiked in. These receptors came from a human donor in good health. Some libraries in this study had Jurkat cell RNA spiked in. Both conserved end residues are part of each CDR3. A D gene is named only where the DNA matches it firmly. Only part of the rows carry a size: once, few, many, or a class if the clone is expanded.

d_call | j_call | v_call | clone_size | cdr3_nt | cdr3_aa
TRBD1 | TRBJ2-1 | TRBV7-9 | - | TGTGCCAGCAGCACAGGAAGACAGGGGGTGCGATACAATGAGCAGTTCTTC | CASSTGRQGVRYNEQFF
- | TRBJ2-7 | TRBV25-1 | - | TGTGCCAGCAGGGGTTTAATGGACGGTTCCTACGAGCAGTACTTC | CASRGLMDGSYEQYF
TRBD2 | TRBJ2-2 | TRBV5-1 | many | TGCGCCAGCAGCTCTAGACTAGCGGGAGTAATGAACACCGGGGAGCTGTTTTTT | CASSSRLAGVMNTGELFF
- | TRBJ1-2 | TRBV3-1 | - | TGTGCCAGCAGCAAGGGCGAGACCCTCTATGGCTACACCTTC | CASSKGETLYGYTF
TRBD1 | TRBJ2-6 | TRBV19 | few | TGTGCCAGTACCCTTGGACAGGGCCCCCTCCTTGGAGGGGCCAACGTCCTGACTTTC | CASTLGQGPLLGGANVLTF
- | TRBJ2-2 | TRBV24-1 | many | TGTGCCACCAGTCCAGGGAGCACCGGGGAGCTGTTTTTT | CATSPGSTGELFF
- | TRBJ2-1 | TRBV11-2 | many | TGTGCCAGCAGCTTAGATTCCGGTGAGCAGTTCTTC | CASSLDSGEQFF
- | TRBJ2-7 | TRBV27 | few | TGTGCCAGCAGCACACCCGGGACAACGAACCCCTACGAGCAGTACTTC | CASSTPGTTNPYEQYF
TRBD2 | TRBJ2-5 | TRBV13 | few | TGTGCCAGCAGCTTAGAGGGACTAGCGTATCAAGAGACCCAGTACTTC | CASSLEGLAYQETQYF
TRBD1 | TRBJ2-4 | TRBV7-9 | many | TGTGCCAGCAGCCCGACGGACAGGGTGGTCATTCAGTACTTC | CASSPTDRVVIQYF
- | TRBJ1-4 | TRBV7-8 | many | TGTGCCAGCAGCTTAAGGTGGTATAATGAAAAACTGTTTTTT | CASSLRWYNEKLFF
- | TRBJ1-1 | TRBV6-2/TRBV6-3 | many | TGTGCCAGCAGTTACGGACACGAGGACATGAACACTGAAGCTTTCTTT | CASSYGHEDMNTEAFF
- | TRBJ1-2 | TRBV12-3/TRBV12-4 | - | TGTGCCAGCAGTTTGGGGATCGACGGCTACACCTTC | CASSLGIDGYTF
TRBD1 | TRBJ2-7 | TRBV27 | many | TGTGCCAGCAGTTTGGACAGGACCTCCTACGAGCAGTACTTC | CASSLDRTSYEQYF
TRBD2 | TRBJ2-7 | TRBV27 | few | TGTGCCAGCAGTTTAGGGGGACTAGCCGGCGAGCAGTACTTC | CASSLGGLAGEQYF
- | TRBJ2-2 | TRBV7-6 | - | TGTGCCAGCAGCTTAGGGATAGACAGAAGAACCGGGGAGCTGTTTTTT | CASSLGIDRRTGELFF
TRBD2 | TRBJ2-2 | TRBV4-1 | - | TGCGCCAGCAGCCAACCACGCCCGAGCGGGGGGTTGACCGGGGAGCTGTTTTTT | CASSQPRPSGGLTGELFF
- | TRBJ1-2 | TRBV7-9 | many | TGTGCCAGCAGCTTAACACAGGATAACTATGGCTACACCTTC | CASSLTQDNYGYTF
- | TRBJ2-7 | TRBV10-3 | many | TGTGCCATCAGTGAGGGGACAAACGAGCAGTACTTC | CAISEGTNEQYF
- | TRBJ2-5 | TRBV7-9 | few | TGTGCCAGCAGCTTAGATGGGGACCGGCTGGCGGAGACCCAGTACTTC | CASSLDGDRLAETQYF
TRBD1 | TRBJ1-6 | TRBV12-3/TRBV12-4 | few | TGTGCCAGCAGTTTGGGGGACAGGGGACCGAATTCACCCCTCCACTTT | CASSLGDRGPNSPLHF
- | TRBJ2-7 | TRBV19 | - | TGTGCCAGTAGTGAAACCCGGGACACCGAGCAGTACTTC | CASSETRDTEQYF
TRBD1 | TRBJ2-3 | TRBV27 | many | TGTGCCAGCAGTTTATCGGCAGGGGGCTTAACTGCAGATACGCAGTATTTT | CASSLSAGGLTADTQYF
- | TRBJ2-1 | TRBV4-1 | many | TGCGCCAGCAGCCAAGGCCCCGGATACAATGAGCAGTTCTTC | CASSQGPGYNEQFF
- | TRBJ2-1 | TRBV29-1 | many | TGCAGCGTTGTTCTGGGGGGGCATGAGCAGTTCTTC | CSVVLGGHEQFF
- | TRBJ2-5 | TRBV12-3/TRBV12-4 | many | TGTGCCAGCAGTTTGGAACAAGAGACCCAGTACTTC | CASSLEQETQYF
- | TRBJ1-5 | TRBV4-2 | many | TGTGCCAGCAGCCAAGATCCGGGGGATTATCAGCCCCAGCATTTT | CASSQDPGDYQPQHF
TRBD2 | TRBJ2-1 | TRBV11-3 | few | TGTGCCAGCAGCTTAGAACCGGGGGGCTACAATGAGCAGTTCTTC | CASSLEPGGYNEQFF
- | TRBJ2-1 | TRBV11-1 | - | TGTGCCAGCAGCTTAGCTTTCCTAGCTGCCAGCTCCTACAATGAGCAGTTCTTC | CASSLAFLAASSYNEQFF
- | TRBJ2-2 | TRBV10-3 | many | TGTGCCATCAGTGTTTCGACTGGACCCGGGGAGCTGTTTTTT | CAISVSTGPGELFF
TRBD2 | TRBJ2-1 | TRBV3-1 | - | TGTGCCAGCAGCCTCCCGGGACTAGCGGGAGGCAATGAGCAGTTCTTC | CASSLPGLAGGNEQFF
TRBD1 | TRBJ1-1 | TRBV7-2 | - | TGTGCCAGCAGCTTACCCTCAGGGGGGGGCACTGAAGCTTTCTTT | CASSLPSGGGTEAFF
- | TRBJ2-3 | TRBV12-3/TRBV12-4 | - | TGTGCCAGCAGTTTTGTTAAGGATACGCAGTATTTT | CASSFVKDTQYF
- | TRBJ2-7 | TRBV7-9 | many | TGTGCCAGCAGCCCAGAGGACGCCGCCGGACGCGAGCAGTACTTC | CASSPEDAAGREQYF
- | TRBJ1-5 | TRBV13 | many | TGTGCCAGCAGCTTAGGGGGCACCCAGCCCCAGCATTTT | CASSLGGTQPQHF
TRBD1 | TRBJ2-1 | TRBV6-2/TRBV6-3 | many | TGTGCCAGCAGTTATCCAGGGGGCTTGGGTGAGCAGTTCTTC | CASSYPGGLGEQFF
- | TRBJ2-4 | TRBV7-6 | - | TGTGCCAGCCGCGCGGAGAGCGCCAATATCTACAATGAGCCGTTCTTC | CASRAESANIYNEPFF
- | TRBJ2-1 | TRBV12-3/TRBV12-4 | few | TGTGCCAGCAGCCTTGACAATGAGCAGTTCTTC | CASSLDNEQFF
- | TRBJ2-7 | TRBV11-2 | few | TGTGCCAGCAGCTTACTACTGACAGACGAGCAGTACTTC | CASSLLLTDEQYF
TRBD1 | TRBJ2-6 | TRBV19 | - | TGTGCCAGCTGGGGACAGGCTGTTTGGGGGGCCAACGTCCTGACTTTC | CASWGQAVWGANVLTF
- | TRBJ2-7 | TRBV7-6 | - | TGTGCCAGCAGCCCAGGAGCGTCTGCGGGATACTACGAGCAGTACTTC | CASSPGASAGYYEQYF
- | TRBJ1-4 | TRBV12-3/TRBV12-4 | many | TGTGCCAGCACGAAGGCGCCTTATCCTGAAAAACTGTTTTTT | CASTKAPYPEKLFF
TRBD2 | TRBJ2-1 | TRBV4-3 | - | TGCGCCAGCAGCCAAGATCGCCTAGCGGGCAGATACAATGAGCAGTTCTTC | CASSQDRLAGRYNEQFF